One and the same sample provided the 2 T cell receptor beta chains below, sequenced in a study of human thymus T cells. Measured with immunoSEQ multiplex PCR; TCRdb has only the in-frame clones, and not every one. The repertoire holds some 130,000 clones, around 94% seen once, with around 0.025% in the top ten. During corrective heart surgery, resections were taken, and the thymus tissue came from them. The sample comprised thymus tissue. These receptors were obtained from a boy in the first two years of life with a congenital heart defect but otherwise immunologically healthy.

This clone was seen just once. The chain combines TRBV27 with TRBJ1-5; TRBD1 matches 8 bases. Germline assignment: CDR1 MNHEY and CDR2 SMNVEV (reference sequence). With 5 bases clipped from V and 5 bases from J, the junction kept 5 bases outside the gene matches. The CDR3 consists of 14 residues. The CDR3 here is CASSRTGLDQPQHF. Here the CDR3 DNA reads TGTGCCAGCAGTCGGACAGGGTTGGATCAGCCCCAGCATTTT.

This chain uses TRBV4-1 with TRBJ2-5; 10 bases align to TRBD2. This CDR3 is built from 17 residues. Germline V gives CDR1 MGHRA, CDR2 YSYEKL. The V gene end was trimmed by 0 bases and the J gene end by 5 bases; junction bases not matched to a gene: 9. This CDR3 is CASSQDWRVGLAETQYF. CDR3 in DNA: TGCGCCAGCAGCCAAGATTGGCGGGTGGGACTAGCGGAGACCCAGTACTTC.